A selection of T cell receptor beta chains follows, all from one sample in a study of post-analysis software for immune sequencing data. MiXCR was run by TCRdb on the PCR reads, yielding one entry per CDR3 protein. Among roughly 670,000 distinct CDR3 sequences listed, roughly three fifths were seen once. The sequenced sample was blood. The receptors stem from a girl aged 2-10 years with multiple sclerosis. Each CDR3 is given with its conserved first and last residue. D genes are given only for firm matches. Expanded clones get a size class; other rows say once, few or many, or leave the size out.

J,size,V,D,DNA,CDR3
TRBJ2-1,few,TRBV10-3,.,TGTGCCATCAGTGAGTCGACTCGGGAGGAGCAGTTCTTC,CAISESTREEQFF
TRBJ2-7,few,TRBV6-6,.,TGTGCCAGCAGTTACTCGTCCGCGTACGAGCAGTACTTC,CASSYSSAYEQYF
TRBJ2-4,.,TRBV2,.,TGTGCCAGCAGTGAAGTGGGGGTAGCCAAAAACATTCAGTACTTC,CASSEVGVAKNIQYF
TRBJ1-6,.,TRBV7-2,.,TGTGCCAGCAGCTCCCATAGGGGATCACCCCTCCACTTT,CASSSHRGSPLHF
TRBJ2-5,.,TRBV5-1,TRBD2,TGCGCCAGCAGCATTAGCGGGGGGGCGCGAGAGACCCGGTACTTC,CASSISGGARETRYF
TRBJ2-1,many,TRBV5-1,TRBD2,TGCGCCAGCAGCTTGGCACCCGGGAGGGAAAATGAGCAGTTCTTC,CASSLAPGRENEQFF
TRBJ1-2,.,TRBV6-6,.,TGTGCCAGCAGTTACTCGATAATGGAGGGAACCAACTATGGCTACACCTTC,CASSYSIMEGTNYGYTF
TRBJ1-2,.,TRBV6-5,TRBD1,TGTGCCAGCACCCCAGGAACAGGGGCGCAGGATGGCTACACCTTC,CASTPGTGAQDGYTF
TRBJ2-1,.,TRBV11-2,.,TGTGCCAGCAGCGACACGGCCACCAACAATGAGCAGTTCTTC,CASSDTATNNEQFF
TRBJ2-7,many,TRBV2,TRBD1,TGTGCCAGCAAAGGACAGGGCGGACCCTACGAGCAGTACTTC,CASKGQGGPYEQYF
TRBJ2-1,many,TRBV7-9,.,TGTGCCAGCAGTTTAGACAGCAATGAGCAGTTCTTC,CASSLDSNEQFF
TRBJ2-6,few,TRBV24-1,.,TGTGCCACCAGTGATCCCGCCCTTGGGGCCAACGTCCTGACTTTC,CATSDPALGANVLTF
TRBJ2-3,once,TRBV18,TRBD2,TGTGCCAGCTCACCGGAGGTAGCGGGAGCGCGCGCAGATACGCAGTATTTT,CASSPEVAGARADTQYF
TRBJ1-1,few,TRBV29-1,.,TGCAGCGTTGTGCCACCAGAGGAGCTAGCTTTCTTT,CSVVPPEELAFF
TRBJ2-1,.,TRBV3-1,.,TGTGCCAGTAGCCAAGATGGGGGGAATAATGAGCAGTTCTTC,CASSQDGGNNEQFF
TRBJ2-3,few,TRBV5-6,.,TGTGCCAGCAGGTCCGGAGATAGCACAGATACGCAGTATTTT,CASRSGDSTDTQYF
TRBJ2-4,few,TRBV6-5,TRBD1,TGTGCCAGCAGTTACTTGGGGACAGGCAAAAACATTCAGTACTTC,CASSYLGTGKNIQYF
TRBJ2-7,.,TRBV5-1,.,TGCGCCAGCACAGACGGGCGGACCTACGAGCAGTACTTC,CASTDGRTYEQYF